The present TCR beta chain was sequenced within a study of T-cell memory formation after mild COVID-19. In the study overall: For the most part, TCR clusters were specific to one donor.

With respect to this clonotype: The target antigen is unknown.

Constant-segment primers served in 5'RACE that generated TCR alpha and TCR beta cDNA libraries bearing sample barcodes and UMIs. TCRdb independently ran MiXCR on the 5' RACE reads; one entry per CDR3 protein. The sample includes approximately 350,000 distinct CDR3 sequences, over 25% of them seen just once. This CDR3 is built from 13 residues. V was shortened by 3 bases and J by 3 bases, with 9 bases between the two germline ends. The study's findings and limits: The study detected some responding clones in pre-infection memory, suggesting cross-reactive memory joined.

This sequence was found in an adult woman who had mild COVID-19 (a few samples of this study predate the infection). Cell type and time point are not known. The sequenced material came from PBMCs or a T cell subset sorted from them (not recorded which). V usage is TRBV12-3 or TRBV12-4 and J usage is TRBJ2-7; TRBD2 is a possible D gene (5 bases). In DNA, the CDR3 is TGTGCCAGCAGTTTCCCGGGGTTCTACGAGCAGTACTTC. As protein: CASSFPGFYEQYF.